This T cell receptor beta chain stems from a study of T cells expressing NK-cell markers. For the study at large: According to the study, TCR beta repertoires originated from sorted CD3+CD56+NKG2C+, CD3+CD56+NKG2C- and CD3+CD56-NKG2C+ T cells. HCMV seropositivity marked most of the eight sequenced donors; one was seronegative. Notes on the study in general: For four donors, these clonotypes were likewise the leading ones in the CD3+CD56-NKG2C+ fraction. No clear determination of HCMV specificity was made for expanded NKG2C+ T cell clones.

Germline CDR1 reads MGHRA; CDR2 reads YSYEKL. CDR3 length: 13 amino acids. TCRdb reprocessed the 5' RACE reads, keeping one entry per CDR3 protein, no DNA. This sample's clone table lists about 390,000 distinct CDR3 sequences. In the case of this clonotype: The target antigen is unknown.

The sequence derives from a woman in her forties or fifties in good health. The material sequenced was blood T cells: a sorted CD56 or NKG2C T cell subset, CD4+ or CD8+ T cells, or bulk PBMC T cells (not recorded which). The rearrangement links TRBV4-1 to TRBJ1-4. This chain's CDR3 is CASSRGRMGQLFF.